This T cell receptor beta chain was documented in a study of blood T cells in healthy people across ages. Study conclusions and caveats: Comparison with aged donors showed that long-lived donors had more naive CD4+ cells and higher diversity. Getting older went along with TCR beta diversity per million T cells dropping roughly linearly.

Using a J-beta primer mix together with a sample-barcoded 5' primer, a second PCR was run for about 6 to 12 cycles. In TCRdb, the 5' RACE reads were re-called with MiXCR into one record per CDR3 protein. Seen here are 1.2 million to 1.5 million distinct CDR3 sequences, approximately 59% observed once, and the top ten hold about 6.7%. This clonotype was seen once. The target antigen is unknown. Germline V lookup: CDR1 LGHDT, CDR2 YNNKEL (reference sequence). The ends were cut back, 1 base at V and 10 bases at J, with 11 bases in the middle. The CDR3 contains 13 residues. Peripheral blood samples of 9 to 10 milliliters were drawn from each donor. Each sample gave at least 6 million isolated PBMCs.

This sequence was found in a man aged 18 to 29 in good health. Sequenced sample: blood. The chain uses TRBV3-1 and TRBJ2-1; weak D call: TRBD2 (6 bases). CDR3 amino acids: CASSQVKLAEQFF. DNA of the CDR3: TGTGCCAGCAGCCAAGTTAAACTAGCCGAGCAGTTCTTC.